Below, 9 T cell receptor beta chains from the same sample are listed, as sequenced in a study of cytomegalovirus exposure and HLA in healthy donors. PCR primers comprised 60 Vbeta and 13 Jbeta primers. Measured with immunoSEQ multiplex PCR; TCRdb has only the in-frame clones, and not every one. The sample holds about 160,000 clones, roughly 88% seen once. Sequenced input: PBMCs. The receptors were gathered from a man aged 50 or older in good health and CMV-seropositive.

The genes are TRBV2 and TRBJ1-4, with 10 bases matching TRBD1. The length of the CDR3 is 15 residues. V gave up 0 bases and J gave up 6 bases; unmatched junction bases: 1. Germline V gene lookup returns CDR1 SNHLY and CDR2 FYNNEI. CDR3 in amino acids: CASSEAGQGYEKLFF. CDR3 in DNA: TGTGCCAGCAGTGAAGCGGGACAGGGGTATGAAAAACTGTTTTTT.

V is TRBV27 and J is TRBJ1-1; D unresolved. The CDR3 is 15 amino acids. Trimming took off 4 bases at V and 0 bases at J, with 12 bases between the two ends. The germline V gene encodes CDR1 MNHEY and CDR2 SMNVEV (reference sequence). CDR3 sequence: CASSWGVTMNTEAFF. For the CDR3, the DNA is TGTGCCAGCAGTTGGGGAGTCACCATGAACACTGAAGCTTTCTTT.

The CDR3 spells CASSIAHVGRDKNIQYF. The CDR3 region has the DNA TGTGCCAGTAGTATAGCCCACGTCGGCAGGGACAAAAACATTCAGTACTTC. The V and J genes are TRBV19 and TRBJ2-4; TRBD1 might be the D (5 bases). Germline CDR1 LNHDA, CDR2 SQIVND (reference sequence). V lost 1 base and J 3 bases, leaving 16 bases between the germline ends. The CDR3 contains 17 residues. Full variable domain (remainder filled in from reference TRBV19 and TRBJ2-4): DGGITQSPKYLFRKEGQNVTLSCEQNLNHDAMYWYRQDPGQGLRLIYYSQIVNDFQKGDIAEGYSVSREKKESFPLTVTSAQKNPTAFYLCASSIAHVGRDKNIQYFGAGTRLSVL.

V gene TRBV7-7 combines with J gene TRBJ2-1, with D possibly matching TRBD1 (6 bases). The CDR3 loop spans 12 amino acids. Germline V gives CDR1 SSHAT, CDR2 FNYEAQ (reference sequence). Trimming pared 8 bases from V and 8 bases from J, leaving 13 bases between. CDR3 nucleotides: TGTGCCAGCTCTACAGGGTCTGATGAGCAGTTCTTC. It codes for CASSTGSDEQFF.

The chain is built from TRBV9 and TRBJ2-1, with 8 bases lining up with TRBD2. The CDR3 covers 15 residues. With V trimmed by 3 bases and J by 7 bases, 9 bases remained unmatched. Germline lookup yields CDR1 SGDLS and CDR2 YYNGEE. CDR3 DNA: TGTGCCAGCAGCGCTACGGGAGGGCCGGGGAATGAGCAGTTCTTC. Its translation: CASSATGGPGNEQFF. Using reference TRBV9 and TRBJ2-1 for the parts outside the CDR3, the full variable domain is DSGVTQTPKHLITATGQRVTLRCSPRSGDLSVYWYQQSLDQGLQFLIQYYNGEERAKGNILERFSAQQFPDLHSELNLSSLELGDSALYFCASSATGGPGNEQFFGPGTRLTVL.

This chain joins TRBV2 and TRBJ2-3; 11 nucleotides align to TRBD2. Trimming cost V 1 base and J 6 bases; bases outside gene matches: 3. The CDR3 length is 15 residues. The germline V gene encodes CDR1 SNHLY and CDR2 FYNNEI. CDR3 region: CASSEGLAGSDTQYF. CDR3 DNA sequence: TGTGCCAGCAGTGAAGGACTAGCGGGGAGCGATACGCAGTATTTT.

This chain connects TRBV6-6 to TRBJ2-5; TRBD1 is a possible D gene (5 bases). V lost 5 bases and J lost 2, with 15 bases in between. In germline, CDR1 is MNHNY, CDR2 SVGAGI (reference sequence). CDR3 length equals 15 residues. The chain's CDR3 is CASSPPEAGQETQYF. The CDR3 DNA reads as TGTGCCAGCAGTCCCCCCGAAGCAGGGCAAGAGACCCAGTACTTC.

The chain is built from TRBV6-5 and TRBJ1-2, with D perhaps TRBD1 (6 bases). This CDR3 is built from 15 residues. Per the germline V gene, CDR1 is MNHEY and CDR2 is SVGAGI. V was cut by 6 bases and J by 5 bases, with 19 bases left in between. CDR3 region: CASSPKGEWGYGYTF. As DNA, the CDR3 is TGTGCCAGCAGCCCTAAGGGGGAATGGGGTTATGGCTACACCTTC.

This chain joins TRBV6-6 and TRBJ1-4; D is uncertain. The CDR3 extends over 15 amino acids. Germline V CDR1 and CDR2: MNHNY, SVGAGI (reference sequence). Trimming removed 1 base at V and 5 bases at J, with 11 bases between. For the CDR3, the DNA is TGTGCCAGCAGTTACTTCGGGAGAGAAAATGAAAAACTGTTTTTT. It codes for CASSYFGRENEKLFF.